This T cell receptor (beta chain) was sequenced for a study of Tregs in tolerant kidney transplant recipients. Overall study results and limits: Few patients were studied, so findings need validation in larger groups. The most relevant donor-specific Treg TCRbeta repertoire apparently came from expansion with activated donor B cells.

TCRdb's table, derived via immunoSEQ multiplex PCR, lists solely in-frame clones and lacks some. The specimen's table records roughly 23,000 clones. Comments on this clone: Its target is unknown. The read comes to an end 3 residues before the CDR3 does, leaving the germline J gene to fill in the end.

Germline CDR1 is SGHVS and CDR2 is FQNEAQ. Trimming took off 0 bases at V and 6 bases at J, with 12 bases between the two ends. The CDR3 runs to 14 residues. Mixed chimerism was transient after nonmyeloablative marrow transplants from related graft donors. Unstimulated regulatory T cells (CD4+CD25+CD127-), CD4+CD25- non-regulatory cells, CD4 and CD8 cells were FACS-sorted from thawed PBMCs. The sample was CD4+ T cells from blood (PBMCs), taken 6 months after the transplant. The J gene is TRBJ2-7, the V gene TRBV7-8, with unresolved D. This clonotype originated in a human patient who received a combined kidney and bone marrow transplant. Some T cells here may be from the graft donor. The CDR3: CASSLAPQVGEQYF. The part of the CDR3 DNA that was read is TGTGCCAGCAGCTTAGCGCCCCAAGTCGGCGAG.